This T cell receptor (beta chain) was recovered during a study of beta chain features in type 1 diabetes. Study-level points and caveats: In all four CD4+ subsets, TCRB CDR3 length was significantly, moderately reduced in type 1 diabetes.

Per germline, CDR1 MDHEN and CDR2 SYDVKM. The CDR3 runs 13 residues. V lost 4 bases and J lost 6; bases outside the gene matches: 4. The whole isolated RNA underwent reverse transcription, so sequencing captured expressed TCRB transcripts. TCRdb's table, derived via immunoSEQ multiplex PCR, lists solely in-frame clones and lacks some. The data hold hundreds of thousands of clones, with 14% to 15% observed a single time. Of note for this clone: What it binds is not known.

The sample was naive CD4+ T cells from blood. V is TRBV28 and J is TRBJ1-1; 8 nucleotides match TRBD1. This TCR came from a man younger than 30 with type 1 diabetes. As DNA, the CDR3 is TGTGCCAGCAGTTCACAGGGGGACCCTGAAGCTTTCTTT. Translation gives CASSSQGDPEAFF.